This T cell receptor (beta chain) is drawn from a study of cytomegalovirus exposure and HLA in healthy donors (dated by TCRdb to the late 2010s). Concerning the study at large: An earlier analysis of approximately 640 of the donors reported more than 250 Gb of sequence data and approximately 110 million unique TCR beta sequences from roughly 200 million T cells. All discovery cohort repertoires had been generated on a single sequencing platform. Roughly 310 gigabases of sequencing data and 78 million or so unique TCR sequences were included in an early release covering roughly 600 HLA-typed donors. The study aimed to test whether signatures of past pathogen exposure could be identified by cataloging public T cell receptors. The T cell repertoires of around 730 subjects were profiled by immunosequencing and related to cytomegalovirus serostatus. Rather than using new phenotypic data, the later analysis identified candidate immune exposures from TCR beta sequences and from how often those sequences occurred across donors. Donor age, sex, ethnicity and CMV serostatus were collected together with the repertoire data. Roughly 5 DR-DQ haplotypes were handled as single units for association and clustering because linkage in the cohort was strong. Both class I and class II loci were covered by HLA typing, at four-digit resolution. A later genetic analysis used genome-wide SNP genotypes for about 65% of the 666 donors, treating that subset as a discovery cohort. Among roughly 400 genotyped donors of the cohort, an average of roughly 230,000 unique TCR beta nucleotide sequences was sequenced per donor, of which about 19% were non-productive. A later analysis re-examined previously published TCR beta repertoires from several hundred donors and added high-resolution HLA genotyping to investigate patterns of TCR occurrence. Of the roughly 410 genotyped donors, roughly 80% were placed in the genetic ancestry cluster associated with self-reported Caucasian donors. High-throughput TCR immunosequencing, statistical association of individual TCRs with disease status, and machine learning were combined to predict cytomegalovirus infection status. A separate validation cohort of 100 to 150 different subjects was used in addition to the approximately 700-subject first cohort. The number of donors typed differed by locus, with roughly 620-640 for A, B, C, DRB1 and DQB1, 522 for DQA1, about 610 for DPA1, and about 450 for DPB1. An earlier analysis of nearly 600 of the donors applied high-throughput TCR beta sequencing to assess whether each TCR beta V gene segment acted as functional or pseudogenic.

The cohort consisted of some 670 healthy bone marrow donors. Cohort members were all nominally healthy when sampled, although unrecorded immune exposures were likely present. The donor was CMV seropositive and belonged to the group of 250 to 300 seropositive cohort members. A peripheral blood sample was collected from each donor, and TCR beta sequencing was performed on peripheral blood mononuclear cells. Genomic DNA extraction from the blood cell samples was performed with the Qiagen DNeasy Blood Extraction Kit. Study-level results and caveats: A later analysis found that TCR association rates varied across HLA loci, with DRB1 alleles showing the most associated TCRs and HLA-C alleles the fewest. Because the 87-base-pair reads could not distinguish some IMGT-functional V segments, including TRBV6-2 and TRBV6-3, those segments were excluded. A cluster of highly shared sequence variants was judged likely to represent a technical artifact of the sequencing pipeline. Linkage disequilibrium might explain the correlated functional status among segregating V segments, but an unknown experimental factor could not be excluded. An earlier analysis of approximately 600 of the donors showed that most TCR beta V segments appeared in productive rearrangements either about 87% or about 30% of the time, which broadly matched IMGT annotations. Sequencing depth was assumed to be roughly uniform across donors in the presence/absence analyses, though that assumption may not hold. Most TCR sequences were seen in very few donors, while some public TCRs were found in many individuals. The earlier analysis of about 600 of the donors excluded some 16 rarely observed V segments, including chromosome 9 orphons, because counts were too low. HLA typing was unavailable for some donors at each locus, so association tests used only the typed subset. A further reported finding was that TCR beta sequences accurately predicted the HLA-A and HLA-B alleles for most subjects in the first cohort. A few of the identified cytomegalovirus-associated TCR beta chains were confirmed in vitro to be specific for cytomegalovirus antigens. A later analysis associated about 17,000 TCR beta sequences with specific HLA alleles at a false discovery rate of 0.05. In a later genetic analysis, fewer N-insertions in productive TCRs were reported among donors in an Asian-associated ancestry cluster than the roughly 670-donor mean. Cytomegalovirus status was reported to be diagnosed by the classifier with high specificity and sensitivity in both the original and validation cohorts. In a later analysis, most CMV-associated TCR beta chains were found to appear HLA-restricted, with HLA associations seemingly driven largely by CMV exposure. This cohort had only TCR beta chains sequenced, and the lack of alpha or paired-chain data limited which features could be detected. A later analysis reported that several top co-occurrence clusters appeared linked to parvovirus B19, influenza, CMV and Epstein-Barr virus. A total of fewer than 200 TCR beta chains were listed by the study as associated with cytomegalovirus. In a later analysis, HLA-associated TCR beta chains were found to be more clonally expanded and to have lower generation probabilities than equally common non-associated chains. In a later genetic analysis, a missense DCLRE1C variant was associated with V-gene and J-gene trimming of TCR beta chains, and the association was replicated in an independent cohort. CMV serostatus was the only immune exposure information available for the cohort. The authors suggested that the approach could potentially be extended to other disease states and immunological phenotypes. Assigning TCR associations to individual alleles was difficult when HLA alleles, especially DR and DQ, strongly co-occurred.

Receptor libraries were prepared by the immunoSEQ multiplex PCR assay. A mixture of 60 forward primers for TCR Vbeta segments and 13 reverse primers for TCR Jbeta segments was used in the multiplex PCR. The CDR3 region of rearranged TCR beta genes was amplified from genomic DNA by a multiplex PCR assay. The amplified TCR beta libraries were sequenced on the Illumina HiSeq System as 87-base-pair reads. Regarding the original processing steps: A later analysis tallied 75 million to 95 million unique TCR beta chains across the 650 to 750 repertoires, and approximately 12 million of those chains were shared by two or more donors. To remove PCR and sequencing errors, raw reads were error-corrected and collapsed into unique sequences using a nearest-neighbor algorithm that merged closely related sequences. CDR3 sequences were aligned to IMGT reference sequences to assign V, D and J gene segments. Each retained sequence needed at least a six-nucleotide match to both a V gene segment and a J gene segment. A rearrangement was called productive if the CDR3 had no stop codons and remained in frame with V and J, and every other rearrangement was called non-productive. CDR3 was defined by IMGT convention, running from the second conserved V-encoded cysteine to the conserved J-encoded phenylalanine. The earlier analysis of 450 to 750 of the donors excluded any sequence lacking an unambiguous match to a single V gene segment. In an earlier analysis of a few hundred of the donors, a V segment was called functional when productive rearrangements were above 56.7%, and segregating when the standard deviation between donors exceeded 5%. A statistical classification framework was built for diagnosing cytomegalovirus status from the catalog of TCR beta chain sequences. In a later analysis, TCR nucleotide sequences were compared against IMGT/GENE-DB human TR gene sequences so that V and J genes could be assigned. In a later analysis, CDR3 sequences and most-parsimonious VDJ recombination scenarios were assigned using the TCRdist pipeline. In a later analysis, each TCR beta chain was defined by its CDR3 amino acid sequence together with its V-gene family, and reads lacking a unique V-gene family were excluded. As a way to deal with suspected cross-contamination and a sequencing artifact, a later analysis dropped approximately 570 nucleotide sequences that were highly shared and had low generation probability. For each public chain, a later analysis derived a clonal expansion index from normalized ranks of inferred template counts within each repertoire. In a later analysis, generation probabilities were computed with a VDJ recombination model fitted to out-of-frame rearrangements, and the resulting probabilities were checked against IGoR. In a later analysis, TCR-TCR, TCR-HLA and TCR-CMV co-occurrence was scored with hypergeometric tests, and a repertoire-size bias correction was applied to TCR pairs. A later analysis estimated false discovery rates by permuting HLA or CMV assignments 20 times. In a later analysis, co-occurring TCRs were grouped with DBSCAN, and TCRdist sequence similarity was added when clustering was performed within HLA-allele-positive subsets. Repertoires with fewer than 30,000 or more than 120,000 public chains were left out of co-occurrence clustering, as were five repertoires with anomalous nucleotide sharing. TCRdb took over this immuneACCESS table, retaining in-frame rearrangements with V and J assigned. Such tables are incomplete; in checked studies, under half of the missing clones stem from an unresolved V gene, and the remainder is unexplained. V and J calls and clone size are given by that table; D and trimming were obtained from the DNA. The table held for this sample gives more than 75,000 clones. The ten most abundant clones make up approximately 15% of the sample.

Comment on this clone: Its antigen is still unknown.

Trimming removed 6 bases from V and 1 base from J, leaving 4 bases between the germline ends. According to the germline V gene (reference sequence), CDR1 reads SEHNR and CDR2 reads FQNEAQ. The CDR3 runs 12 amino acids, cysteine and phenylalanine included. Only the CDR3 DNA stays, 36 bases, in frame from base 1. The V and J segments used are TRBV7-9 and TRBJ1-3; there is no confident call for the D gene. Sample: PBMCs. The source is a man aged 45-60 years in good health and CMV-seropositive. The sequenced DNA is TGTGCCAGCAGAACATCTGGAAACACCATATATTTT. Its amino acids are CASRTSGNTIYF.